A single sample is the source of the 30 T cell receptor beta chains below, sequenced in a study of cytomegalovirus exposure and HLA in healthy donors. The PCR used 60 Vbeta and 13 Jbeta primers. Sequencing was performed with immunoSEQ multiplex PCR; in TCRdb, only in-frame clones are kept and a portion is missing. This sample yields 150,000 to 200,000 clones, of which 79% are seen a single time; less than 2.5% belongs to the top ten. The sample comprised PBMCs. These receptor sequences come from a woman aged 45 to 65 in good health and CMV-seronegative.

The count of this clone is one. The V call is TRBV6-5, the J call TRBJ2-1; TRBD1 matches at 7 bases. Germline V gene sequence: CDR1 MNHEY, CDR2 SVGAGI. Trimming took 4 bases from V and 7 from J; bases not matched to a gene: 10. The CDR3 is 15 amino acids. CDR3 region: CASSSKRTGGNEQFF. Here the CDR3 DNA reads TGTGCCAGCAGTTCCAAGAGGACAGGTGGGAATGAGCAGTTCTTC.

The chain has TRBV6-4 and TRBJ2-3, with TRBD2 matching 7 bases. The V gene end was trimmed by 5 bases and the J gene end by 0 bases; junction bases not matched to a gene: 2. Germline CDR1 and CDR2: MRHNA and SNTAGT. The CDR3 covers 14 residues. CDR3 sequence reads: CASSSGVSTDTQYF. The CDR3 DNA sequence: TGTGCCAGCAGTAGCGGGGTGAGCACAGATACGCAGTATTTT.

This CDR3 is CASSQGRESWRSTDTQYF. CDR3 sequence (DNA): TGTGCCAGCAGCCAAGGCCGGGAGTCGTGGAGAAGCACAGATACGCAGTATTTT. The rearrangement joins TRBV4-2 to TRBJ2-3; D might be TRBD2 (6 bases). CDR1 is LGHNA, CDR2 YNFKEQ, per germline. The V end lost 1 base, the J end lost 0 bases, and 17 bases lay between the germline ends. This CDR3 has 18 amino acids.

There are a few counts of this clone. The chain carries TRBV21-1 and TRBJ2-4; TRBD1 is the table's D call, not checked against the DNA. TRBV21-1 is classified as a pseudogene. The CDR3 sequence is 18 residues long. The CDR3, as DNA: TGTGCCAGCAGCACCAGGACAGGCCTCGGGCGGGCCAAAAACATTCAGTACTTC. This codes for CASSTRTGLGRAKNIQYF.

The rearrangement links TRBV7-2 to TRBJ1-5; TRBD1 is a possible D gene (6 bases). Deletions cut 5 bases from V and 4 bases from J, with 12 bases between. The germline gives CDR1 SGHTA, CDR2 FQGNSA. The CDR3 has 14 residues. The CDR3 sequence is CASSLQGPNQPQHF. The CDR3 nucleotides read TGTGCCAGCAGCCTCCAGGGGCCAAATCAGCCCCAGCATTTT.

The table lists this clone with a count of one. In DNA, the CDR3 is TGTGCCACCAGCAGACAGACACTGGGGACTAATCAGCCCCAGCATTTT. Amino acids: CATSRQTLGTNQPQHF. This chain connects TRBV15 to TRBJ1-5, with D possibly TRBD1 on 5 matching bases. Trimming removed 2 bases at V and 4 bases at J, with 15 bases between. CDR1 and CDR2 from the germline V gene are LNHNV and YYDKDF (reference sequence). This CDR3 contains 16 residues.

This clone showed up just once. The chain is built from TRBV6-5 and TRBJ2-5; 8 bases are shared with TRBD2. The J call may not be correct, given that the DNA end is closer to TRBJ2-7. The CDR3 is 15 residues long. Per the germline V gene, CDR1 is MNHEY and CDR2 is SVGAGI. The CDR3 loop reads CASSNQREFVNEQYF. Here the CDR3 DNA reads TGTGCCAGCAGTAACCAGCGGGAGTTTGTGAACGAGCAGTACTTC.

CDR3 nucleotide sequence: TGTGCCAGCAGTTTACCACCTCCAGGGGGCTGGGAAACCGGGGAGCTGTTTTTT. Translation gives CASSLPPPGGWETGELFF. The genes are TRBV28 and TRBJ2-2; TRBD1 aligns across 8 bases. The V gene's germline CDR1 is MDHEN and CDR2 SYDVKM. The CDR3 has 18 residues. V lost 2 bases to trimming and J lost 5 bases; unmatched junction nucleotides: 13. Supplemented by reference TRBV28 and TRBJ2-2, the full variable domain reads DVKVTQSSRYLVKRTGEKVFLECVQDMDHENMFWYRQDPGLGLRLIYFSYDVKMKEKGDIPEGYSVSREKKERFSLILESASTNQTSMYLCASSLPPPGGWETGELFFGEGSRLTVL.

The V and J genes are TRBV7-2 and TRBJ2-1; 13 bases line up with TRBD2. This CDR3 spans 17 amino acids. Losses at the gene ends were 0 bases for V and 6 bases for J; bases not matched to a gene: 5. Germline assignment: CDR1 SGHTA and CDR2 FQGNSA. CDR3 loop: CASSLAPGLAGVNEQFF. The CDR3 coding sequence is TGTGCCAGCAGCTTAGCGCCTGGACTAGCGGGAGTCAATGAGCAGTTCTTC.

The chain couples TRBV4-1 to TRBJ2-3; D gene ambiguous. The V end was cut by 11 bases, the J end by 4 bases, with 7 bases between. The CDR3 has 10 amino acids. From germline, CDR1 is MGHRA and CDR2 YSYEKL. The CDR3 protein is CAVIPDTQYF. The CDR3 DNA reads TGCGCCGTAATCCCAGATACGCAGTATTTT.

This chain connects TRBV9 to TRBJ2-5, with TRBD1 identical over 7 bases. Trimming removed 3 bases from V and 4 bases from J; junction bases left unmatched: 3. The CDR3 consists of 13 residues. CDR1 and CDR2 (germline): SGDLS, YYNGEE. In DNA form, the CDR3 reads TGTGCCAGCAGCGGAACAGGGGCAGAGACCCAGTACTTC. Amino acids: CASSGTGAETQYF.

The chain joins TRBV18 to TRBJ1-1, with TRBD1 matching 9 bases. The CDR3 length is 14 residues. Germline-derived CDR1 and CDR2 are KGHSH and LQKENI. J gave up 1 base and V 5 bases, and 2 bases lay outside the gene matches. The CDR3 sequence is CASSSTGGNTEAFF. The CDR3 DNA reads TGTGCCAGCTCATCGACAGGGGGGAACACTGAAGCTTTCTTT.

V is TRBV5-1 and J is TRBJ2-1, with 9 bases identical to TRBD1. This CDR3 spans 16 amino acids. The trim removed 4 bases at V and 3 bases at J, leaving 8 bases unmatched. Germline CDR1 and CDR2: SGHRS and YFSETQ. CDR3 sequence (DNA): TGCGCCAGCAGCCCCGGGGGACAGGGAATCTACAATGAGCAGTTCTTC. Protein sequence: CASSPGGQGIYNEQFF.

This clone was recorded only once. The chain has TRBV4-1 and TRBJ1-3; D gene unclear. CDR3 length equals 17 residues. Trimming stripped 0 bases from V and 0 bases from J, with 12 bases between. Germline CDR1 reads MGHRA; CDR2 reads YSYEKL. The CDR3 region has the DNA TGCGCCAGCAGCCAAGAAGGCAGCGCTAACTCTGGAAACACCATATATTTT. Its translation is CASSQEGSANSGNTIYF.

The chain uses TRBV5-4 and TRBJ2-2; the match to TRBD2 covers 8 bases. V lost 0 bases to trimming and J lost 6 bases; unmatched junction nucleotides: 1. Germline V gives CDR1 SGHNT, CDR2 YYREEE (reference sequence). This CDR3 is built from 14 residues. DNA of the CDR3: TGTGCCAGCAGCTTGGCCGGGGGGGCCGGGGAGCTGTTTTTT. This sequence encodes CASSLAGGAGELFF.

About this clone itself: At one boundary the junction diverges from the germline segment, which might be a read error. This sequence joins TRBV7-9 and TRBJ2-5; weak D call: TRBD2 (7 bases). Germline V CDR1 and CDR2: SEHNR, FQNEAQ (reference sequence). CDR3 length: 14 amino acids. CDR3 coding DNA: TGTTCCAGCAGCTTAGTAGGGGGGGCCGAGACCCAGTACTTC. Translated, it gives CSSSLVGGAETQYF.

The chain uses TRBV6-4 and TRBJ2-3, with TRBD2 identical over 7 bases. The J segment lost 4 bases and the V segment lost 5 bases, leaving 6 bases of the junction unmatched. Germline V gives CDR1 MRHNA, CDR2 SNTAGT. The CDR3 runs 14 residues. The CDR3 here is CASSSGLVADTQYF. The CDR3, as DNA: TGTGCCAGCAGTTCCGGACTAGTCGCAGATACGCAGTATTTT.

This chain joins TRBV18 and TRBJ2-1; 12 positions agree with TRBD2. The CDR3 runs to 15 residues. The junction had 6 bases not matched to a gene; V was cut back by 6 bases and J by 6 bases. CDR1 and CDR2 (germline): KGHSH, LQKENI. CDR3 protein: CASSPLAGGVNEQFF. The CDR3 nucleotides are TGTGCCAGCTCCCCGCTAGCGGGAGGGGTCAATGAGCAGTTCTTC.

This rearrangement joins TRBV5-1 to TRBJ2-3; 13 bases align to TRBD2. J lost 2 bases, V lost 4 bases, and 7 bases had no gene match. CDR3 size: 17 residues. The V gene's germline CDR1 is SGHRS and CDR2 YFSETQ. CDR3 region: CASSQRTSGGYTDTQYF. CDR3 sequence (DNA): TGCGCCAGCAGCCAAAGGACTAGCGGGGGATACACAGATACGCAGTATTTT.

J is TRBJ2-7 and V is TRBV7-9; 11 bases agree with TRBD2. The V segment lost 4 bases and the J segment 0 bases; nucleotides outside the gene matches: 5. Germline V gene lookup returns CDR1 SEHNR and CDR2 FQNEAQ (reference sequence). The CDR3 covers 16 residues. CDR3 nucleotide sequence: TGTGCCAGCAGCTCCCCGACTAGCGGGGACTCCTACGAGCAGTACTTC. It codes for CASSSPTSGDSYEQYF. The full variable domain, with the rest looked up from reference TRBV7-9 and TRBJ2-7, is DTGVSQNPRHKITKRGQNVTFRCDPISEHNRLYWYRQTLGQGPEFLTYFQNEAQLEKSRLLSDRFSAERPKGSFSTLEIQRTEQGDSAMYLCASSSPTSGDSYEQYFGPGTRLTVT.

A single count supports this clone. This chain links TRBV5-1 with TRBJ2-7; D perhaps matches TRBD1 (6 bases). Between the trimmed V and J ends, which lost 0 bases and 5 bases, there was a span of 21 bases. CDR1 and CDR2 (germline): SGHRS, YFSETQ. This CDR3 has 17 amino acids. The CDR3 spells CASSLVGAGRGLNEQYF. DNA of the CDR3: TGCGCCAGCAGCTTGGTGGGGGCCGGCAGGGGCCTTAACGAGCAGTACTTC.

The rearrangement uses TRBV30 and TRBJ2-3; tentative D call: TRBD2 (5 bases). The V end was cut by 4 bases, the J end by 0 bases, with 17 bases between. Germline V gene sequence: CDR1 GTSNPN, CDR2 SVGIG (reference sequence). The CDR3 contains 16 residues. CDR3 sequence: CAWTAPGSYSTDTQYF. CDR3 bases: TGTGCCTGGACCGCCCCGGGGAGCTACAGCACAGATACGCAGTATTTT. The complete variable domain, with remaining parts taken from reference TRBV30 and TRBJ2-3, reads SQTIHQWPATLVQPVGSPLSLECTVEGTSNPNLYWYRQAAGRGLQLLFYSVGIGQISSEVPQNLSASRPQDRQFILSSKKLLLSDSGFYLCAWTAPGSYSTDTQYFGPGTRLTVL.

The chain carries TRBV4-2 and TRBJ2-2; possibly TRBD1 for D (5 bases). The CDR3 is 17 residues long. Trimming removed 4 bases at V and 1 base at J, with 16 bases between. Germline CDR1 and CDR2: LGHNA and YNFKEQ. The chain's CDR3 is CASSLGRQRKNTGELFF. Here the CDR3 DNA reads TGTGCCAGCAGCCTGGGGCGTCAGCGAAAGAACACCGGGGAGCTGTTTTTT.

This clone is medium-sized (0.01 to 0.1%) by share. V gene TRBV7-9 combines with J gene TRBJ2-1; 7 bases line up with TRBD2. The CDR3 has 15 amino acids. The J segment lost 7 bases and the V segment lost 1 base, leaving 7 bases of the junction unmatched. Germline V gene data show CDR1 as SEHNR and CDR2 as FQNEAQ (reference sequence). CDR3 coding DNA: TGTGCCAGCAGCTTAGTCGGGGGAGGGATAAATGAGCAGTTCTTC. It yields the protein CASSLVGGGINEQFF.

Concerning this clone itself: An end of the junction differs from the germline gene, which may be a read error. The rearrangement links TRBV7-9 to TRBJ1-4; 10 nucleotides agree with TRBD1. The CDR3 consists of 14 residues. The germline V gene has CDR1 SEHNR and CDR2 FQNEAQ (reference sequence). The CDR3 DNA sequence: TGTTCCAGCACCTCCGGGACAGGGGATGAAAAACTGTTTTTT. Protein sequence: CSSTSGTGDEKLFF.

This clone appeared a single time. The J gene is TRBJ1-1, the V gene TRBV28; D is unresolved. Germline V gene lookup returns CDR1 MDHEN and CDR2 SYDVKM. The V gene lost 4 bases and the J gene lost 4 bases, with 13 bases spanning the gap. The CDR3 loop spans 14 amino acids. The CDR3 loop reads CASSSLGRSTEAFF. The CDR3 DNA follows: TGTGCCAGCAGTTCTTTAGGCAGGTCCACTGAAGCTTTCTTT. The variable domain in full, completed from reference TRBV28 and TRBJ1-1, reads DVKVTQSSRYLVKRTGEKVFLECVQDMDHENMFWYRQDPGLGLRLIYFSYDVKMKEKGDIPEGYSVSREKKERFSLILESASTNQTSMYLCASSSLGRSTEAFFGQGTRLTVV.

J is TRBJ1-4 and V is TRBV11-2, with 8 bases identical to TRBD1. Germline loops: CDR1 SGHAT, CDR2 FQNNGV. After removal of 5 bases from V and 0 bases from J, the junction contained 8 bases not matched to a gene. This CDR3 is 17 amino acids long. The CDR3 loop is CASSATWDRTTNEKLFF. The CDR3 DNA reads as TGTGCCAGCAGCGCGACATGGGACAGGACAACTAATGAAAAACTGTTTTTT.

The chain uses TRBV2 and TRBJ2-5; D might be TRBD2 (6 bases). The CDR3 has 15 amino acids. Germline CDR1 is SNHLY and CDR2 is FYNNEI. The germline V and J ends were trimmed by 5 bases and 5 bases, with 18 bases remaining between them. The CDR3, as DNA: TGTGCCAGCAGTACTCGACCCATCGGAGGGGAGACCCAGTACTTC. Residues: CASSTRPIGGETQYF.

The CDR3 loop reads CASSLTGQGAGETQYF. The CDR3 nucleotides are TGTGCCAGCAGCTTAACTGGACAGGGGGCCGGGGAGACCCAGTACTTC. The chain is built from TRBV11-2 and TRBJ2-5; 11 bases line up with TRBD1. CDR1 is SGHAT and CDR2 is FQNNGV in the germline V gene. J gave up 5 bases and V 2 bases, and 7 bases lay outside the gene matches. The CDR3 runs to 16 residues.

This clone showed up just once. This chain connects TRBV28 to TRBJ2-7; 9 bases are shared with TRBD2. CDR3 length equals 16 residues. V was clipped by 6 bases and J by 3 bases; unmatched bases: 12. The V gene's germline CDR1 is MDHEN and CDR2 SYDVKM. CDR3 sequence (DNA): TGTGCCAGCAGCTTAATACTAGCGGGCGGGTTCTACGAGCAGTACTTC. This translates into CASSLILAGGFYEQYF. Drawing the rest from reference TRBV28 and TRBJ2-7, the complete variable domain is DVKVTQSSRYLVKRTGEKVFLECVQDMDHENMFWYRQDPGLGLRLIYFSYDVKMKEKGDIPEGYSVSREKKERFSLILESASTNQTSMYLCASSLILAGGFYEQYFGPGTRLTVT.